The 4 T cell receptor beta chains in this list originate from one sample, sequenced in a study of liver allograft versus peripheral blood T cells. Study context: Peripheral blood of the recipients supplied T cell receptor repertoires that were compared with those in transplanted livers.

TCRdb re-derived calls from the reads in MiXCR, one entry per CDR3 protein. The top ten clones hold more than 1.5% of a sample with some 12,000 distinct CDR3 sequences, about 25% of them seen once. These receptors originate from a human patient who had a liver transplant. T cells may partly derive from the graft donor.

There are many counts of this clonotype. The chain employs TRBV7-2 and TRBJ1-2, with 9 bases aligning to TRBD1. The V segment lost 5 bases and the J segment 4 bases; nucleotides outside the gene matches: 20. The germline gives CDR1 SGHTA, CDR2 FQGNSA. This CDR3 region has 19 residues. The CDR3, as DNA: TGTGCCAGCAGCGTTAGAGTTCGGGACAGGGTGGGTGCCCTCTATGGCTACACCTTC. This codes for CASSVRVRDRVGALYGYTF.

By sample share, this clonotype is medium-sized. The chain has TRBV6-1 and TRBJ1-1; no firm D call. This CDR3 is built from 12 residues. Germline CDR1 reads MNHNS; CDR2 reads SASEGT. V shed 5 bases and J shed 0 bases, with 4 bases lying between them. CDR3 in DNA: TGTGCCAGCAGTCTTTTGAACACTGAAGCTTTCTTT. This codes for CASSLLNTEAFF.

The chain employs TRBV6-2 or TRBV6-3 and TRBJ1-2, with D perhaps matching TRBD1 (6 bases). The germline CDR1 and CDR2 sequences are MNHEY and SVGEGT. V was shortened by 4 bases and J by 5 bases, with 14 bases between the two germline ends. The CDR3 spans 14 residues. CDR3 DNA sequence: TGTGCCAGCAGTTCAAGGCAGGGGAATTATGGCTACACCTTC. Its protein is CASSSRQGNYGYTF.

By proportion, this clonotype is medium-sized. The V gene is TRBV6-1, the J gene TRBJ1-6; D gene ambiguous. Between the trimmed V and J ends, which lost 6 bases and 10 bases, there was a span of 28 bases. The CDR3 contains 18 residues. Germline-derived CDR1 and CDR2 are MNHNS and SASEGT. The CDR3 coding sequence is TGTGCCAGCAGAACCATTTTATCACCCACACACCGCGGATCACCCCTCCACTTT. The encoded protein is CASRTILSPTHRGSPLHF.